Listed below are T cell receptor beta chains from one sample, sequenced in a study of T cells after yellow fever vaccination. TCRdb fed the 5' RACE reads into MiXCR, producing one record per CDR3 protein. Here the sample spans roughly 500,000 distinct CDR3 sequences, over 15% being singletons. The sample was PBMCs, taken 15 days after the yellow fever booster vaccination. All receptors come from a man aged 25 to 40 who received the YFV17D yellow fever vaccine. CDR3s include the opening cysteine and the closing phenylalanine or tryptophan. The D gene is left open where the match is weak.

V	D	J	CDR3
TRBV10-3	TRBD1	TRBJ2-3	CAIKSGQAEGRTDTQYF
TRBV6-1	-	TRBJ1-5	CASTLPGCREQPQHF
TRBV12-3/TRBV12-4	TRBD2	TRBJ2-5	CASTQTSGRFETQYF
TRBV11-2	-	TRBJ1-4	CASSLREDEKLFF
TRBV7-9	-	TRBJ2-7	CASSFQPYEQYF
TRBV12-3/TRBV12-4	-	TRBJ2-1	CASSMPYTEQFF
TRBV18	-	TRBJ2-2	CASSPISGTHIGELFF
TRBV9	TRBD2	TRBJ2-2	CASSLRGLAGTGELFF
TRBV21-1	-	TRBJ2-1	CASRTLAGGKNNEQFF
TRBV11-2	-	TRBJ2-1	CASSLGHQNEQFF
TRBV6-1	-	TRBJ2-7	CASKRTSDSYEQYF
TRBV12-3/TRBV12-4	TRBD1	TRBJ2-5	CASRLQGATETQYF
TRBV4-3	-	TRBJ1-6	CASSPDPNSPLHF
TRBV5-4	TRBD2	TRBJ2-7	CASSDSGRESEQYF
TRBV2	TRBD1	TRBJ2-7	CASARDREANEQYF
TRBV5-1	-	TRBJ1-4	CASSLVGQRQKLFF
TRBV25-1	-	TRBJ2-1	CASSEWDLGKENNEQFF
TRBV4-3	TRBD2	TRBJ2-1	CASSQDGTSREQFF
TRBV10-3	-	TRBJ1-1	CAIRRGETEAFF
TRBV4-1	-	TRBJ2-2	CASSQGLVLNTGELFF
TRBV4-3	-	TRBJ2-1	CASSQGPEQFF
TRBV7-8	-	TRBJ2-1	CASSLVANYNEQFF
TRBV5-1	-	TRBJ2-5	CASSRQGQETQYF
TRBV27	-	TRBJ1-1	CASSSFGGRGAFF
TRBV7-6	TRBD2	TRBJ2-5	CASSPASGRKVGLETQYF
TRBV20-1	TRBD2	TRBJ2-1	CSARSGRVFNEQFF
TRBV9	-	TRBJ2-1	CASSVTARGYNEQFF
TRBV29-1	TRBD2	TRBJ2-3	CSVGEGLSTDTQYF
TRBV7-2	TRBD2	TRBJ2-3	CASSISGTYTDTQYF
TRBV7-2	-	TRBJ2-2	CASSPPGGAMTGELFF
TRBV25-1	TRBD1	TRBJ2-7	CASSGQGVSLNEQYF
TRBV4-3	-	TRBJ2-1	CASSQVENSYNEQFF
TRBV30	-	TRBJ1-5	CAWSVGRTSNQPQHF
TRBV6-1	-	TRBJ2-5	CASSPGGPAVETQYF
TRBV6-2/TRBV6-3	-	TRBJ2-1	CASSYQRRESYNEQFF
TRBV6-5	-	TRBJ2-1	CASSYSSGQRSNEQFF
TRBV6-5	TRBD2	TRBJ2-3	CASSYFTSGSGDTQYF
TRBV5-1	-	TRBJ2-1	CASSFMFNEQFF
TRBV20-1	TRBD1	TRBJ2-5	CSGEPGTGEETQYF
TRBV20-1	-	TRBJ2-2	CSARMRANTGELFF
TRBV19	-	TRBJ2-7	CASSMGVKYEQYF